The sequence of this T cell receptor beta chain was determined in a study of spatial heterogeneity in lung cancer (dated by TCRdb to about 2019). Regarding the research as a whole: More beta-chain than alpha-chain transcripts were consistently detected, likely reflecting higher beta-chain transcript abundance. Nonsynonymous mutation counts, determined by whole-exome sequencing of tumor tissue, were related to TCR repertoire features. The study quantitatively compared TCR alpha and beta repertoires across multiple tumor regions, matched nontumor lung and blood in non-small cell lung cancer. At surgery, both alpha and beta chains were TCR-sequenced in over 200 tumor regions, approximately 64 matched nontumor lung samples and 50 to 60 PBMC samples. In the raw uncorrected reads, each unique combination of TCR and UMI appeared more than ten times on average.

The time point label, read with the paper, signifies: sample taken at primary tumor resection. Samples were obtained from 65 to 90 patients with early-stage, untreated non-small cell lung cancer from the lung TRACERx cohort. Whole RNA extracted from tumor and nontumor lung tissue, or from cryopreserved PBMC samples, was used for TCR sequencing without cell sorting. Patients were selected for TCR sequencing only if sufficient RNA was available from at least two tumor regions. Tumor and adjacent nontumor lung specimens were reviewed by a lung pathologist before selection. This clonotype was counted many times. Its antigen has not been determined. Nothing much larger sits one base from this clone, and base qualities are not available. Here is what the overall study found, with its caveats: Confirming at a functional level the hypothesis that regional TCRs recognize regional mutations was considered to require additional single-cell paired TCR alpha and beta sequencing.

Preparation of the library involved 5' RACE. Sequencing used a NextSeq 500. In the TCR library protocol, a unique molecular identifier was attached to each TCR cDNA molecule so that PCR and sequencing errors could be corrected. Processing in the source paper ran as follows. TCR identification, UMI-based error correction and CDR3 extraction were all carried out with Decombinator tools. TCRs above a frequency of 2 per 1,000, corresponding to the top 1% of the tumor frequency distribution, were defined as expanded. Each repertoire was subsampled 100 times to 5,000 TCRs, after which Renyi diversity was computed with the R vegan package. CDR3 similarity networks were constructed using string-kernel similarity of amino acid triplets, with links drawn between CDR3s whose pairwise similarity was above 0.82. In-frame beta chains were kept once TCRdb had trimmed the public reads at Q25 with fastp and called clones with MiXCR. Merged by CDR3 protein, the rows form single entries marked with the most common genes and DNA. None of the V and J calls come from the authors' own analysis; TCRdb made them. The sample contains under 10,000 distinct CDR3 sequences, 9% to 10% of them found a single time. Clones ranked in the top ten supply approximately 24% of the sample.

Counted from cysteine to phenylalanine, this CDR3 has 13 amino acids. The only DNA kept is the CDR3, 39 bases in frame from the first base. Cut back by 3 bases and 2 bases, the V and J ends lie 4 bases apart. According to the germline V gene, CDR1 reads MRHNA and CDR2 reads SNTAGT. The source is a male donor with early-stage non-small cell lung cancer. The chain uses TRBV6-4 and TRBJ2-2, with no confidently assigned D gene. Source: normal lung tissue next to the tumor, taken at surgery. The sequence in DNA is TGTGCCAGCAGTGAAACTAACACCGGGGAGCTGTTTTTT. Translated, it reads CASSETNTGELFF.